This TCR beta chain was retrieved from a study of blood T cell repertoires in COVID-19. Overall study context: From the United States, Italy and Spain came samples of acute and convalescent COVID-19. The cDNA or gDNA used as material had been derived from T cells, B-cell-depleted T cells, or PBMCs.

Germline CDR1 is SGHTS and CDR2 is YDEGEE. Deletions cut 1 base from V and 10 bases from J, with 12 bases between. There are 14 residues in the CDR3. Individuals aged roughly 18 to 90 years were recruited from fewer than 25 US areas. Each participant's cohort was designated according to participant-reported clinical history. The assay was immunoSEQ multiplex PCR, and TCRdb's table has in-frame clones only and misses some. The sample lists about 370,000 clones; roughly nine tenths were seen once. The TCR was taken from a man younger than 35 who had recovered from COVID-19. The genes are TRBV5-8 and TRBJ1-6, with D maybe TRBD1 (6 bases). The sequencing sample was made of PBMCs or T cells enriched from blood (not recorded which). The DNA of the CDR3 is TGTGCCAGCAGCTTGAAACAGGGCGGGTCACCCCTCCACTTT. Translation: CASSLKQGGSPLHF.